These T cell receptor beta chains were read from a single sample in a study of blood T cell repertoires in COVID-19. Clones were read by immunoSEQ multiplex PCR, and TCRdb kept only the in-frame ones, dropping some. This sample carries a few hundred thousand clones, more than 75% of them seen once, and the ten largest clones take around 2%. Material for sequencing was PBMCs or T cells enriched from blood (not recorded which). These TCRs come from a woman aged 60-75 years in a cohort exposed to, infected with or recovered from COVID-19 (not recorded which). Both conserved end residues are part of each CDR3. The D gene is left open where the match is weak. Clone size is stated in some rows and not others, as once, few, many or a class when expanded.

j_call d_call v_call clone_size cdr3_nt cdr3_aa
TRBJ2-1 - TRBV19 - TGTGCCAGTAGTATTCAGGGCGGCTCCTACAATGAGCAGTTCTTC CASSIQGGSYNEQFF
TRBJ2-2 - TRBV6-4 few TGTGCCAGCAGTGAGGACTACACCGGGGAGCTGTTTTTT CASSEDYTGELFF
TRBJ1-4 - TRBV19 - TGTGCCAGTAGTGCGTGGGGCGGACCGGGTAATGAAAAACTGTTTTTT CASSAWGGPGNEKLFF
TRBJ1-4 - TRBV30 - TGTGCCTGGAGTGTAGGCAGGACTAGGTTTGCGCTGAATGAAAAACTGTTTTTT CAWSVGRTRFALNEKLFF
TRBJ2-7 - TRBV29-1 once TGCAGCGTTGAAGTAGCAGGGTCCTACGAGCAGTACTTC CSVEVAGSYEQYF
TRBJ2-7 - TRBV5-4 - TGTGCCAGCAGCCGATTAACAGGGAATCCATCCTACGAGCAGTACTTC CASSRLTGNPSYEQYF
TRBJ2-1 TRBD2 TRBV9 - TGTGCCAGCAGCGTAGAGGGGACTAGCGGGAGAGGGTTCTCCTACAATGAGCAGTTCTTC CASSVEGTSGRGFSYNEQFF
TRBJ2-7 TRBD2 TRBV5-6 - TGTGCCAGCAGCCTAGCGGGAGGTCTGAACGAGCAGTACTTC CASSLAGGLNEQYF
TRBJ2-7 - TRBV5-5 - TGTGCCAGCAGCTTAGGTCAGGGCCTCTACTACGAGCAGTACTTC CASSLGQGLYYEQYF
TRBJ2-3 - TRBV24-1 - TGTGCCACCAGTGACCTCCCCAGGGGACCGAGCACAGATACGCAGTATTTT CATSDLPRGPSTDTQYF
TRBJ2-3 - TRBV9 - TGTGCCAGCAGCGCGATCAATAGCGGAACTAGCACAGATACGCAGTATTTT CASSAINSGTSTDTQYF
TRBJ1-1 - TRBV19 once TGTGCCAGTAGTACAGGACCCCTCGGGGGAGAAGCTTTCTTT CASSTGPLGGEAFF
TRBJ2-2 - TRBV7-3 - TGTGCCAGCAGCGTTCAGCCTGGCGGTGAGACCGGGGAGCTGTTTTTT CASSVQPGGETGELFF
TRBJ1-4 - TRBV28 - TGTGCCAGCAGTTTCTCGAGAGATGAAAAACTGTTTTTT CASSFSRDEKLFF
TRBJ2-3 - TRBV9 once TGTGCCAGCAGTGTCGAGGAAGCCGGAGAACCAGATACGCAGTATTTT CASSVEEAGEPDTQYF
TRBJ2-2 TRBD1 TRBV7-8 - TGTGCCAGCAGCTTAGGAACTTTAAGGGGGCGTACCGGGGAGCTGTTTTTT CASSLGTLRGRTGELFF
TRBJ1-1 - TRBV27 - TGTGCCAGCAGTCCCCAAGGGGTGGACACTGAAGCTTTCTTT CASSPQGVDTEAFF
TRBJ1-4 - TRBV29-1 once TGCAGCGTTGGGGGGCGGACAGCAACTAATGAAAAACTGTTTTTT CSVGGRTATNEKLFF
TRBJ2-2 - TRBV19 - TGTGCCAGTAGTTCCTTTGCCGGGGAGCTGTTTTTT CASSSFAGELFF
TRBJ2-4 - TRBV3-1/TRBV3-2 - TGTGCCAGCAGCCGATTTAGCGGTCATAACATTCAGTACTTC CASSRFSGHNIQYF
TRBJ2-7 TRBD2 TRBV3-1/TRBV3-2 few TGTGCCAGCAGCCATCTAGCGGGCTACGAGCAGTACTTC CASSHLAGYEQYF
TRBJ2-2 TRBD1 TRBV10-3 - TGTGCCACCCGGGACAGGGGATCGGGCACCGGGGAGCTGTTTTTT CATRDRGSGTGELFF
TRBJ1-1 TRBD1 TRBV28 - TGTGCCAGCAGTTTTCGGACAGGGTCAGCTTTCTTT CASSFRTGSAFF
TRBJ1-4 TRBD1 TRBV4-3 - TGCGCCAGCAGCGGTGGGCCCGGGACAGGGGGAAAGTTCGGTGAAAAACTGTTTTTT CASSGGPGTGGKFGEKLFF
TRBJ1-5 - TRBV28 - TGTGCCAGCAGTGGGACTAGAGGGGGGCCCCAGCATTTT CASSGTRGGPQHF
TRBJ2-3 TRBD2 TRBV10-1 - TGCGCCAGCAGCTTGGGAGGGATCACAGATACGCAGTATTTT CASSLGGITDTQYF
TRBJ2-2 - TRBV2 - TGTGCCAGCAGTGCTGTAAGTAGAGAAGCGAACACCGGGGAGCTGTTTTTT CASSAVSREANTGELFF
TRBJ1-2 TRBD1 TRBV6-5 - TGTGCCAGCAGACCCGACAGGGCTAACTATGGCTACACCTTC CASRPDRANYGYTF
TRBJ1-4 - TRBV15 few TGTGCCACCAGCAGAGATCGGGCCACAAGGGAGGGATCCAATGAAAAACTGTTTTTT CATSRDRATREGSNEKLFF
TRBJ2-3 TRBD2 TRBV7-2 - TGTGCCAGCAGCTTAACAGCGGGAGGTGTCACAGATACGCAGTATTTT CASSLTAGGVTDTQYF
TRBJ1-1 TRBD1 TRBV11-2 - TGTGCCAGCAGCTTCGCCGGGACAGGGGCTAACACTGAAGCTTTCTTT CASSFAGTGANTEAFF
TRBJ2-3 - TRBV28 - TGTGCCAGCAGGACGAGCGGGAAGGGGGGATATGGGCAGTATTTT CASRTSGKGGYGQYF
TRBJ2-7 TRBD2 TRBV18 - TGTGCCAGCTCACCAGGGGTAGCGGGGGGCTACGAGCAGTACTTC CASSPGVAGGYEQYF
TRBJ2-7 TRBD1 TRBV7-2 - TGTGCCAGCAGCTTAGAAGACAGGGGGTCCTACGAGCAGTACTTC CASSLEDRGSYEQYF
TRBJ1-5 TRBD1 TRBV6-5 - TGTGCCAGCAGAGACAGGGGATATAGCAATCAGCCCCAGCATTTT CASRDRGYSNQPQHF
TRBJ1-2 - TRBV28 - TGTGCCAGCAGTTTTTCGGCAGGCTCCATCTATGGCTACACCTTC CASSFSAGSIYGYTF
TRBJ2-7 - TRBV2 - TGTGCCAGCAGTGCCCGACAGGTCTCCTACGAGCAGTACTTC CASSARQVSYEQYF
TRBJ2-7 TRBD1 TRBV24-1 - TGTGCCACCAGTGATTTAGGGCCACAGGGGACCTACGAGCAGTACTTC CATSDLGPQGTYEQYF
TRBJ1-6 - TRBV4-1 - TGCGCCAGCAGCCAAGACGGCGCAGGGATGGGTTCACCCCTCCACTTT CASSQDGAGMGSPLHF
TRBJ2-1 - TRBV5-1 - TGCGCCAGCAGCTATGAGGGTCCACAGTTCTTC CASSYEGPQFF
TRBJ2-4 TRBD1 TRBV24-1 - TGTGCCACCAGTGAGTTACAGGGGGCAAGGTCCAAAAACATTCAGTACTTC CATSELQGARSKNIQYF
TRBJ2-2 - TRBV6-5 - TGTGCCAGCAGTTATTATCGGGGAACCGGGGAGCTGTTTTTT CASSYYRGTGELFF
TRBJ2-7 TRBD1 TRBV3-1/TRBV3-2 - TGTGCCAGCAGCCAAGGGACAGGGTCCTACGAGCAGTACTTC CASSQGTGSYEQYF
TRBJ1-3 - TRBV5-1 - TGCGCCAGCAGCCCAGGGACTGGAAACACCATATATTTT CASSPGTGNTIYF
TRBJ1-5 - TRBV11-2 - TGTGCCAGCAGCATCACCACGGGGAATCAGCCCCAGCATTTT CASSITTGNQPQHF